Following are 10 T cell receptor beta chains from one sample sequenced in a study of a mutant IDH1 vaccine in newly diagnosed glioma. Specified time point: baseline, week 1 (first vaccination visit). As to treatment: pre-vaccination baseline after standard-of-care therapy. The table came from immunoSEQ multiplex PCR; TCRdb's copy has only in-frame clones and leaves some out. The sample has tens of thousands of clones, more than 65% seen once. Sequencing used PBMCs, obtained from a glioma patient treated with radiotherapy, temozolomide or both. These receptor sequences come from a man aged 25 to 40 with glioma.

The V gene is TRBV19, the J gene TRBJ2-5; 10 nucleotides agree with TRBD2. The V gene end was trimmed by 3 bases and the J gene end by 2 bases; junction bases not matched to a gene: 3. CDR1 is LNHDA, CDR2 SQIVND, per germline (reference sequence). The CDR3 sequence is 15 residues long. CDR3 loop: CASSIISGGQETQYF. In DNA, the CDR3 is TGTGCCAGTAGTATTATTAGCGGGGGGCAAGAGACCCAGTACTTC.

The chain has TRBV2 and TRBJ1-2; 7 bases agree with TRBD1. Germline lookup yields CDR1 SNHLY and CDR2 FYNNEI. The CDR3 runs to 14 residues. V lost 5 bases to trimming and J lost 6 bases; unmatched junction nucleotides: 9. Here the CDR3 reads CASSTQTGWDGYTF. CDR3 DNA sequence: TGTGCCAGCAGTACCCAGACAGGGTGGGATGGCTACACCTTC.

V gene TRBV6-1 combines with J gene TRBJ2-5; tentative D call: TRBD2 (6 bases). CDR3 size: 14 residues. The germline V and J ends were trimmed by 4 bases and 6 bases, with 15 bases remaining between them. The germline V gene encodes CDR1 MNHNS and CDR2 SASEGT. The CDR3: CASSGTTSGKTQYF. In nucleotides, the CDR3 is TGTGCCAGCAGTGGGACGACTAGTGGAAAGACCCAGTACTTC.

The chain employs TRBV5-1 and TRBJ2-6, with D perhaps matching TRBD1 (5 bases). The CDR3 is 16 residues long. Trimming shortened V by 5 bases and J by 4 bases, and 16 bases separated the two germline ends. Germline V gives CDR1 SGHRS, CDR2 YFSETQ. The CDR3 sequence: CASSQGLPQGANVLTF. The CDR3 nucleotides are TGCGCCAGCAGTCAGGGTCTTCCCCAGGGGGCCAACGTCCTGACTTTC.

The V and J genes are TRBV2 and TRBJ2-7, with 8 bases aligning to TRBD2. This CDR3 contains 15 residues. Looked up from germline, CDR1 is SNHLY and CDR2 is FYNNEI. Unmatched junction bases numbered 13, after V lost 7 bases and J lost 5 bases. In DNA, the CDR3 is TGTGCCAGCACGATAAATCCGGGACTAGTCAACGAGCAGTACTTC. Protein: CASTINPGLVNEQYF.

This chain uses TRBV27 with TRBJ2-3, with 12 bases aligning to TRBD2. Germline-derived CDR1 and CDR2 are MNHEY and SMNVEV (reference sequence). Trimming took 4 bases from V and 2 from J; bases not matched to a gene: 7. This CDR3 region has 17 residues. CDR3 coding DNA: TGTGCCAGCAGTTCCGCGACTAGCGGGGGCGCCACAGATACGCAGTATTTT. Protein product: CASSSATSGGATDTQYF.

The chain joins TRBV5-1 to TRBJ2-1, with 15 bases fitting TRBD2. The V gene end was trimmed by 6 bases and the J gene end by 6 bases; junction bases not matched to a gene: 13. Germline values: CDR1 SGHRS, CDR2 YFSETQ. There are 18 residues in the CDR3. In DNA form, the CDR3 reads TGCGCCAGCACCCCGGGACTAGCGGGAGGCCGACGTTCCAATGAGCAGTTCTTC. This translates into CASTPGLAGGRRSNEQFF.

V is TRBV20-1 and J is TRBJ2-1; D might be TRBD1 or TRBD2, each matching 5 bases. V was trimmed by 6 bases and J by 12 bases, leaving 9 bases between them. The CDR3 contains 9 residues. Germline V gene sequence: CDR1 DFQATT, CDR2 SNEGSKA (reference sequence). The CDR3 loop reads CSAGTPQFF. The CDR3 DNA follows: TGCAGTGCCGGGACCCCGCAGTTCTTC.

The chain has TRBV5-1 and TRBJ2-2; 9 nucleotides align to TRBD2. Losses at the gene ends were 4 bases for V and 1 base for J; bases not matched to a gene: 8. The CDR3 contains 17 residues. CDR1 is SGHRS, CDR2 YFSETQ, per germline. The CDR3 bases are TGCGCCAGCAGCACCGGGACTAGCACCAAGAACACCGGGGAGCTGTTTTTT. Amino acid sequence: CASSTGTSTKNTGELFF. Full variable domain (outside the CDR3, taken from reference TRBV5-1 and TRBJ2-2): KAGVTQTPRYLIKTRGQQVTLSCSPISGHRSVSWYQQTPGQGLQFLFEYFSETQRNKGNFPGRFSGRQFSNSRSEMNVSTLELGDSALYLCASSTGTSTKNTGELFFGEGSRLTVL.

The chain is built from TRBV7-9 and TRBJ1-5; D is uncertain. V lost 5 bases and J 2 bases, leaving 10 bases between the germline ends. In germline, CDR1 is SEHNR, CDR2 FQNEAQ (reference sequence). The CDR3 consists of 14 residues. The CDR3 loop is CASSPIIGNQPQHF. The CDR3 DNA reads TGTGCCAGCAGCCCGATAATCGGCAATCAGCCCCAGCATTTT.